What follows is one T cell receptor (beta chain) and its context. Its cognate antigen has yet to be identified. The sample holds no much larger clone one base away, and base qualities are not on file. V is shortened by 1 base, J by 7 bases, and the region joining them spans 13 bases. The CDR3 goes from the cysteine to the phenylalanine over 14 residues. Solely the CDR3 DNA is kept, with 42 bases framed from the first base. CDR1 and CDR2, per the germline V gene (reference sequence), are LNHDA and SQIVND. The source of the sample is a study of long-term antiretroviral therapy in people with HIV (dated by TCRdb to between 2021 and 2023). As for the study more broadly: Collection of the earliest samples took place about a decade ahead of the 2015 WHO recommendation for immediate ART, at a time when ART was typically delayed until CD4 counts fell. This retrospective serial study examined whether starting ART and sustained HIV suppression were associated with changes in the composition and diversity of the TRB repertoire in peripheral blood. The cohort contributed about 200 cryopreserved PBMC samples from around 33 adults with confirmed HIV infection, collected serially over a mean of around six years (range 1-12). Of the 30 participants with HIV, approximately ten were female. No cross-contamination during QIAcube processing turned up in test extractions that ran a monoclonal T-cell line alongside about 30 polyclonal samples.

Results the study describes overall, beyond this receptor: Because pre-ART samples had limited cell numbers, unsorted PBMC were profiled rather than sorted CD4+ and CD8+ T cells. HIV repertoires had narrower CDR3 length ranges than controls, and the network structure suggested an antigen-experienced repertoire that shifted only slightly toward naive after ART. The samples span the years 2004 to 2017, and the ART regimens used may be less effective than current regimens. Inferences about post-ART repertoire changes were limited because no data were available on ART adherence, viral resistance or therapy changes. Expanded TRB clones identified before ART initiation dominated the repertoire across all time points, though the dominance fluctuated and decreased in many PLHIV after ART. Limited PBMC availability meant only the TCR beta chain was sequenced, without alpha chain pairing. ART initiation was associated with a significant increase in TRB diversity, but diversity stayed significantly below transplant donor controls even after long-term ART.

Participants were included only if at least one PBMC sample before ART initiation and at least two post-ART samples were available. Treatment was received in the United States of America by all participants with HIV. Before DNA extraction, cryopreserved samples of about 0.9-11 million PBMC were thawed and washed. At the time of the earliest PBMC sample, participants with HIV were aged between roughly 20 and 60 years. PBMC samples from each participant spanned 1-4 timepoints before ART initiation and 2-8 timepoints after ART initiation, with a median of 7 samples. Serial HIV viral load, CD4+ T-cell count, ART history and demographic data were obtained for every participant. A Qiagen kit on a QIAcube was used to extract genomic DNA from unsorted PBMC, with samples processed in batches of 12. The immunoSEQ hsTCRB v3.0 assay was used at survey level resolution to sequence the TRB variable region. The targeted TRB sequencing depth was about 40,000-55,000 T-cell genomes per sample. TRB libraries were pooled and sequenced on an Illumina MiSeq using a v3 150-cycle kit. The paper's data handling went like this. Analysis of repertoires was carried out in R inside a reproducible Nextflow workflow spanning QC, data transformation and analysis. LymphoSeq2, an R package for AIRR-Seq data exploration, was used to implement custom analyses. Four samples that yielded fewer than 5000 total TRB sequences were excluded, so that approximately 200 HIV repertoires were analyzed. Among the 180 to 200 HIV repertoires that were kept, roughly 59 were collected before ART initiation and some 130 were collected after ART initiation. Repertoires were downsampled to 5000 TRB nucleotide sequences, with summary statistics averaged over 100 downsampling iterations. TRB sequences were retained for analysis only if CDR3 regions of at least seven amino acids were present. Diversity was measured with a Shannon entropy-derived clonality score and the Gini coefficient. Repertoire networks linked the top 5000 CDR3 amino acid sequences whenever two sequences differed by an edit distance of one. Antigen specificity groups and MHC restriction were predicted for TRB CDR3 amino acid sequences with GLIPH2. Known CMV, EBV, HIV or tissue antigen associations were flagged by matching CDR3 amino acid sequences against VDJdb and McPAS-TCR. Pre-ART, post-ART and control groups were compared with Wilcoxon signed-rank tests and Holm-Bonferroni correction. TCRdb retrieved this table from immuneACCESS and kept in-frame rearrangements only. Not all clones are present; in checked studies, unresolved V genes account for under half, and no reason is known for the remainder. V, J and clone size are taken as reported in that table, and D and trimming were inferred from the DNA itself. Recorded for this sample are tens of thousands of clones; approximately 90% of them occurred a single time. Roughly 4% of the sample goes to the ten largest clones.

The source material was unsorted PBMCs, sampled around 5 years after starting antiretroviral therapy. This receptor chain uses TRBV19 and TRBJ1-1; the D gene cannot be resolved reliably. The TCR sequence derives from a woman aged 40 to 50 with HIV. The DNA reads TGTGCCAGTAGTATAGTATCGGGGTACGTTGAAGCTTTCTTT. This encodes CASSIVSGYVEAFF.